The T cell receptor beta chain described here comes from a study of blood T cell repertoires in COVID-19. The CDR3 contains 15 residues. V lost 4 bases, J lost 5 bases, and 8 bases stayed unmatched. Looked up from germline, CDR1 is MNHNY and CDR2 is SVGAGI (reference sequence). Authors' processing steps: Reference gene primer amplification in the assay estimated nucleated cell counts. Assay: immunoSEQ multiplex PCR; the TCRdb copy retains only in-frame clones and omits some. V and J calls and clone size follow that table, whereas D and trimming were derived from the DNA. The table shows over 250,000 clones, with around 86% occurring only once.

The receptor was isolated from a man in his fifties with acute or convalescent COVID-19. V usage is TRBV6-6 and J usage is TRBJ2-7; 10 bases map to TRBD1. The sequenced sample was peripheral blood. In DNA, the CDR3 is TGTGCCAGCAGTTCGGAGGGACAGGGGAAGAACGAGCAGTACTTC. Protein sequence: CASSSEGQGKNEQYF.